This T cell receptor (beta chain) derives from a study of beta chain features in type 1 diabetes. Concerning this clone itself: Its cognate antigen is unknown.

A CD45RO/CCR7/CD25/CD127/CD95/CD27 panel sorted naive, central memory, regulatory and stem cell-like memory CD4+ cells. Germline CDR1 is GTSNPN and CDR2 is SVGIG (reference sequence). Trimming pared 4 bases from V and 5 bases from J, leaving 19 bases between. CDR3 size: 15 residues. The sequenced template was cDNA made from the entire isolated RNA. It was found that naive, central memory and regulatory T cell samples averaged around 3.8 million reads. Here immunoSEQ multiplex PCR was the method, and the copy in TCRdb shows in-frame clones only, minus some. This sample yields over 300,000 clones, of which 9.3% are seen a single time; roughly 1% belongs to the top ten. Findings and caveats of the study: There was a moderate but significant shortening of TCRB CDR3s in all four CD4+ subsets of Type 1 diabetes patients. Possible PCR preference for shorter templates applied equally to patients and controls.

The origin of this receptor is a man aged 25-45 years with type 1 diabetes. V and J are TRBV30 and TRBJ2-3; the D gene is possibly TRBD2 (6 bases). Sequenced material: central memory CD4+ T cells from blood. The CDR3 is CAWKRPGGRLDTQYF. The CDR3 nucleotides read TGTGCCTGGAAACGACCCGGGGGACGTTTAGATACGCAGTATTTT. The full variable domain, in which reference TRBV30 and TRBJ2-3 provide the parts outside the CDR3, is SQTIHQWPATLVQPVGSPLSLECTVEGTSNPNLYWYRQAAGRGLQLLFYSVGIGQISSEVPQNLSASRPQDRQFILSSKKLLLSDSGFYLCAWKRPGGRLDTQYFGPGTRLTVL.